This TCR beta chain comes out of a study of T cells in Graves' hyperthyroidism and ophthalmopathy. Whole-study context: Peripheral blood was taken when the disease was first diagnosed, before any treatment began.

The table lists this clonotype with many counts. TCR beta CDR3 sequences were amplified from RNA transcripts. Researchers ran a first-round RT-PCR on the TCR CDR3 using the HTBI primer set. TCRdb reanalysed the multiplex PCR reads using MiXCR and keeps one entry per CDR3 protein. The sample contains around 600,000 distinct CDR3 sequences, 15% to 19% of which appear only once. Per germline, CDR1 SGHAT and CDR2 FQNNGV. The CDR3 extends over 18 amino acids. J lost 2 bases, V lost 1 base, and 6 bases had no gene match. The chain carries TRBV11-2 and TRBJ2-2; 11 nucleotides line up with TRBD2. This receptor was obtained from a woman between 25 and 40 years old with Graves' hyperthyroidism. Sequencing used blood. CDR3 bases: TGTGCCAGCAGCTTAGTAGCGGGAGGGCCCTCTAACACCGGGGAGCTGTTTTTT. Translation gives CASSLVAGGPSNTGELFF. The full variable domain, rest sourced from reference TRBV11-2 and TRBJ2-2, is EAGVAQSPRYKIIEKRQSVAFWCNPISGHATLYWYQQILGQGPKLLIQFQNNGVVDDSQLPKDRFSAERLKGVDSTLKIQPAKLEDSAVYLCASSLVAGGPSNTGELFFGEGSRLTVL.